This T cell receptor beta chain was captured by sequencing in a study of siplizumab effects on memory and regulatory T cells. Study-level findings and limits: Naive T cell populations appeared to exhibit greater diversity than memory cells and appeared to be major alloresponse contributors. The average Treg-derived proportion among mappable alloreactive CD4+ clones was roughly 69% with siplizumab versus about 30% in controls. Confirmation that proliferating Tregs from siplizumab cultures had suppressive function was not obtained. Siplizumab produced a significant drop in alloreactive sequences attributable to unstimulated CD4+ memory cells.

This clone has more than one count but fewer than ten. What it binds is not known. The protocol was immunoSEQ multiplex PCR, while the TCRdb copy is restricted to in-frame clones and leaves out a portion. The table lists roughly 120,000 clones, approximately 90% of them singletons. CDR1 and CDR2 from the germline V gene are MNHNS and SASEGT. After removal of 6 bases from V and 4 bases from J, the junction contained 4 bases not matched to a gene. The CDR3 is 13 amino acids. Sequencing used Tregs sorted from blood. The V gene is TRBV6-1, the J gene TRBJ1-2, with 8 bases lining up with TRBD1. The receptor was derived from a human donor in good health. CDR3 loop: CASRADRAYGYTF. The CDR3 region has the DNA TGTGCCAGCAGGGCGGACAGGGCCTATGGCTACACCTTC.